The 28 T cell receptor beta chains below were found in one sample sequenced in a study of control samples from healthy donors and cancer patients. Sequencing was performed with immunoSEQ multiplex PCR; in TCRdb, only in-frame clones are kept and a portion is missing. The data show about 120,000 clones, roughly 88% seen once. Sequencing input: blood. These TCRs come from a man aged 40-49 years in good health.

The chain recombines TRBV12-3 or TRBV12-4 with TRBJ1-1; 8 nucleotides line up with TRBD1. V lost 3 bases to trimming and J lost 11 bases; unmatched junction nucleotides: 5. This CDR3 has 12 residues. DNA of the CDR3: TGTGCCAGCAGTTTCCAGGGGGCGGGTGCTTTCTTT. Translation gives CASSFQGAGAFF.

The CDR3 sequence is CASSFGYSYNSPLHF. In DNA, the CDR3 is TGTGCCAGCAGCTTTGGATACTCCTATAATTCACCCCTCCACTTT. V gene TRBV11-3 combines with J gene TRBJ1-6; D is unclear. Germline CDR1 SGHNT, CDR2 YENEEA. CDR3 length: 15 residues. V gave up 3 bases and J gave up 0 bases, with 6 bases separating them.

V is TRBV4-2 and J is TRBJ1-2; the match to TRBD1 covers 10 bases. V trimming: 3 bases; J trimming: 2 bases; junction bases outside the gene matches: 3. Germline-derived CDR1 and CDR2 are LGHNA and YNFKEQ. CDR3 length equals 15 residues. The CDR3 DNA reads as TGTGCCAGCAGCCAGGGGACAGGGGAAAACTATGGCTACACCTTC. This sequence encodes CASSQGTGENYGYTF.

V usage is TRBV4-1 and J usage is TRBJ2-7; perhaps TRBD1 as D (6 bases). From germline, CDR1 is MGHRA and CDR2 YSYEKL. V was cut by 1 base and J by 0 bases, with 16 bases left in between. The CDR3 spans 17 residues. The CDR3 DNA follows: TGCGCCAGCAGCCAAGCAATCTCAGGGGCACTCTCCTACGAGCAGTACTTC. Translated: CASSQAISGALSYEQYF.

This clone was observed a single time. V and J are TRBV2 and TRBJ2-2; possibly TRBD2 for D (7 bases). V lost 6 bases and J lost 3, with 14 bases in between. Germline-derived CDR1 and CDR2 are SNHLY and FYNNEI. The CDR3 consists of 15 residues. CDR3 protein: CASRGGTRDTGELFF. The CDR3 DNA sequence: TGTGCCAGCAGGGGGGGGACAAGGGACACCGGGGAGCTGTTTTTT.

This clone was counted once. The gene calls are TRBV5-5 and TRBJ2-3; 13 positions agree with TRBD2. CDR1 SGHKS and CDR2 YYEKEE come from the germline V gene (reference sequence). With 4 bases clipped from V and 7 bases from J, the junction kept 9 bases outside the gene matches. This CDR3 is 16 amino acids long. CDR3 loop: CASSTSLAGGRNTQYF. The CDR3, as DNA: TGTGCCAGCAGCACCTCACTAGCGGGGGGGCGGAATACGCAGTATTTT.

The chain carries TRBV9 and TRBJ1-5; maybe TRBD1 (6 bases). V was clipped by 0 bases and J by 7 bases, with 11 bases between them. Germline V gene data show CDR1 as SGDLS and CDR2 as YYNGEE. The CDR3 has 14 amino acids. CDR3 in amino acids: CASSVEGGGQPQHF. The DNA of the CDR3 is TGTGCCAGCAGCGTAGAGGGGGGCGGACAGCCCCAGCATTTT.

The V call is TRBV24-1, the J call TRBJ2-1; D perhaps matches TRBD1 (7 bases). This CDR3 has 15 amino acids. Germline V gene lookup returns CDR1 KGHDR and CDR2 SFDVKD. V was pared by 4 bases and J by 1 base, with 10 bases between. Written as DNA, the CDR3 is TGTGCCACCAGTGACCCAGGGGGGTCCTACAATGAGCAGTTCTTC. This translates into CATSDPGGSYNEQFF.

DNA for the CDR3: TGTGCCAGCAGTTACAGCTATGGCTACACCTTC. It specifies CASSYSYGYTF. V gene TRBV6-6 combines with J gene TRBJ1-2; D not resolved. The length of the CDR3 is 11 residues. V was cut by 2 bases and J by 4 bases, with 2 bases left in between. In germline, CDR1 is MNHNY, CDR2 SVGAGI (reference sequence).

This clone was seen only a few times. J is TRBJ2-2 and V is TRBV7-2; D uncertain. V lost 2 bases and J lost 3, with 7 bases in between. CDR3 length equals 14 residues. CDR1 and CDR2 from the germline V gene are SGHTA and FQGNSA. The CDR3 nucleotides read TGTGCCAGCAGCTTAACATTGGACACCGGGGAGCTGTTTTTT. Protein product: CASSLTLDTGELFF.

The J gene is TRBJ1-2, the V gene TRBV18; the match to TRBD1 covers 8 bases. The CDR3 has 14 residues. Germline trimming cut 6 bases from V and 5 bases from J; bases unmatched to any gene: 8. CDR1 is KGHSH and CDR2 is LQKENI in the germline V gene. The CDR3 DNA reads TGTGCCAGCTCTTCAATCGGACAGGGATATGGCTACACCTTC. Translating gives CASSSIGQGYGYTF.

The rearrangement joins TRBV9 to TRBJ1-2, with D uncertain. The V gene lost 3 bases and the J gene lost 6 bases, with 6 bases spanning the gap. Germline CDR1 SGDLS, CDR2 YYNGEE. The CDR3 extends over 11 amino acids. CDR3 region: CASSAYDGYTF. The CDR3 DNA reads as TGTGCCAGCAGCGCCTACGATGGCTACACCTTC.

V gene TRBV6-7 combines with J gene TRBJ2-1, with 13 bases aligning to TRBD2. TRBV6-7 is filed as an ORF, its function uncertain. The J segment lost 2 bases and the V segment lost 2 bases, leaving 9 bases of the junction unmatched. The CDR3 loop spans 19 amino acids. The CDR3 here is CASSYPTSGGFCAYNEQFF. CDR3 DNA: TGTGCCAGCAGTTACCCGACTAGCGGGGGGTTTTGCGCCTACAATGAGCAGTTCTTC.

The rearrangement joins TRBV9 to TRBJ1-1; the D gene is possibly TRBD1 (6 bases). V was clipped by 4 bases and J by 7 bases, with 11 bases between them. Germline V gene data show CDR1 as SGDLS and CDR2 as YYNGEE. This CDR3 comprises 12 residues. The CDR3 nucleotides are TGTGCCAGCAGCTCACGGACAGATGAAGCTTTCTTT. Its translation is CASSSRTDEAFF.

The chain employs TRBV18 and TRBJ2-3; 10 bases are a match to TRBD2. The germline V gene has CDR1 KGHSH and CDR2 LQKENI. The CDR3 is made up of 15 amino acids. V gave up 8 bases and J gave up 3 bases; unmatched junction bases: 8. CDR3 coding DNA: TGTGCCAGCCCAAAAGCGGGGGGGCCGACAGATACGCAGTATTTT. Translating it yields CASPKAGGPTDTQYF.

The chain has TRBV10-2 and TRBJ1-2, with 7 bases lining up with TRBD1. The J segment lost 0 bases and the V segment lost 1 base, leaving 5 bases of the junction unmatched. The CDR3 totals 16 residues. The germline V gene has CDR1 WSHSY and CDR2 SAAADI. The CDR3 spells CASSEFDRDANYGYTF. The CDR3 DNA reads as TGCGCCAGCAGTGAGTTCGACAGGGACGCTAACTATGGCTACACCTTC.

V and J are TRBV5-6 and TRBJ2-1, with 10 bases matching TRBD2. Germline CDR1 is SGHDT and CDR2 is YYEEEE. This CDR3 has 13 residues. J lost 8 bases, V lost 3 bases, and 2 bases had no gene match. CDR3 residues: CASSSGLAYEQFF. Here the CDR3 DNA reads TGTGCCAGCAGCTCGGGACTAGCGTATGAGCAGTTCTTC.

This chain uses TRBV27 with TRBJ2-3; no reliable D call. The CDR3 contains 14 residues. With 6 bases removed from V and 4 bases from J, the gap between germline ends came to 14 bases. Germline V lookup: CDR1 MNHEY, CDR2 SMNVEV (reference sequence). The CDR3 loop reads CASSPLRPPDTQYF. DNA of the CDR3: TGTGCCAGCAGCCCCCTTAGGCCCCCAGATACGCAGTATTTT.

This clone appeared once. The gene calls are TRBV6-2 or TRBV6-3 and TRBJ1-1, with 8 positions matching TRBD1. V was pared by 2 bases and J by 7 bases, with 9 bases of the junction left unmatched. CDR1 and CDR2 (germline): MNHEY, SVGEGT. This CDR3 is built from 15 residues. The CDR3 here is CASSYPGQGQNEAFF. Written as DNA, the CDR3 is TGTGCCAGCAGTTACCCCGGACAGGGCCAGAATGAAGCTTTCTTT.

This chain joins TRBV4-2 and TRBJ2-1; TRBD2 matches at 8 bases. Germline V lookup: CDR1 LGHNA, CDR2 YNFKEQ. CDR3 length equals 17 residues. V lost 2 bases, J lost 3 bases, and 9 bases stayed unmatched. The CDR3 coding sequence is TGTGCCAGCAGCCAAACCCCCGGGACTAGTCGCTACAATGAGCAGTTCTTC. Amino acid sequence: CASSQTPGTSRYNEQFF.

This clone was seen more than once but under ten times. The rearrangement uses TRBV5-5 and TRBJ2-2; the match to TRBD1 covers 11 bases. The CDR3 loop spans 14 amino acids. Germline V lookup: CDR1 SGHKS, CDR2 YYEKEE (reference sequence). With 7 bases clipped from V and 5 bases from J, the junction kept 4 bases outside the gene matches. CDR3 coding DNA: TGTGCCAGCTCCGGACAGGGGGCTACCGGGGAGCTGTTTTTT. Amino acid sequence: CASSGQGATGELFF.

The chain joins TRBV5-4 to TRBJ2-5, with D unresolved. V lost 4 bases and J 1 base, leaving 8 bases between the germline ends. The CDR3 loop spans 13 amino acids. The germline V gene encodes CDR1 SGHNT and CDR2 YYREEE (reference sequence). The CDR3 coding sequence is TGTGCCAGCAGCCGGGCGCGCCAAGAGACCCAGTACTTC. This codes for CASSRARQETQYF.

The gene calls are TRBV7-2 and TRBJ2-5; 11 nucleotides align to TRBD2. Germline CDR1 SGHTA, CDR2 FQGNSA. The CDR3 contains 17 residues. V shed 3 bases and J 4 bases; nucleotides not matched to a gene: 10. The CDR3 region is CASSLASSGGLRETQYF. The CDR3 DNA reads as TGTGCCAGCAGCTTGGCCTCTAGCGGGGGGTTGCGAGAGACCCAGTACTTC. Together with reference TRBV7-2 and TRBJ2-5, the CDR3 gives the full variable domain: GAGVSQSPSNKVTEKGKDVELRCDPISGHTALYWYRQSLGQGLEFLIYFQGNSAPDKSGLPSDRFSAERTGGSVSTLTIQRTQQEDSAVYLCASSLASSGGLRETQYFGPGTRLLVL.

V and J are TRBV4-1 and TRBJ2-7; D not resolved. Germline V gives CDR1 MGHRA, CDR2 YSYEKL. CDR3 length equals 13 residues. Trimming pared 1 base from V and 0 bases from J, leaving 4 bases between. CDR3: CASSQATSYEQYF. The CDR3 DNA is TGCGCCAGCAGCCAAGCGACCTCCTACGAGCAGTACTTC.

V and J are TRBV21-1 and TRBJ2-3; the listed D gene, TRBD1, was not tested against the DNA. TRBV21-1 is annotated as a pseudogene. This CDR3 is built from 18 residues. The CDR3 here is CASSNDDRGRISVDTQYF. The CDR3, as DNA: TGTGCCAGCAGCAACGATGACAGGGGGCGAATTAGCGTAGATACGCAGTATTTT.

This sequence joins TRBV19 and TRBJ2-6; 7 positions match TRBD1. In germline, CDR1 is LNHDA, CDR2 SQIVND (reference sequence). The trim removed 5 bases at V and 2 bases at J, leaving 3 bases unmatched. The CDR3 loop spans 15 amino acids. Written as DNA, the CDR3 is TGTGCCAGTAGTGCCACAGGGGCTGGGGCCAACGTCCTGACTTTC. This sequence encodes CASSATGAGANVLTF.

This chain joins TRBV6-5 and TRBJ1-1; 11 positions agree with TRBD1. CDR1 is MNHEY, CDR2 SVGAGI, per germline. The V segment lost 5 bases and the J segment 8 bases; nucleotides outside the gene matches: 4. The CDR3 runs to 13 residues. DNA of the CDR3: TGTGCCAGCAGTACCGGGACAGGGGGGGAAGCTTTCTTT. The encoded protein is CASSTGTGGEAFF.

Here the CDR3 reads CASSYSSLASYNEQFF. The CDR3 nucleotides are TGTGCCAGCAGTTACTCGAGTCTAGCGAGTTACAATGAGCAGTTCTTC. The chain uses TRBV6-5 and TRBJ2-1; perhaps TRBD2 as D (6 bases). With 0 bases removed from V and 4 bases from J, the gap between germline ends came to 13 bases. This CDR3 has 16 amino acids. Germline CDR1 MNHEY, CDR2 SVGAGI.